The clone carrying this T cell receptor (beta chain) was observed a few times. Its antigen is currently unknown. The sample originates from a study of T-cell memory formation after mild COVID-19. UMIs and sample barcodes were carried by the TCR alpha and TCR beta cDNA libraries that 5'RACE produced using constant-segment primers. TCRdb reanalysed the 5' RACE reads using MiXCR and keeps one entry per CDR3 protein. Of around 200,000 distinct CDR3 sequences listed, 20% to 25% are singletons. Whole-study results and caveats: Later expanders leaned CD4+, whereas day 15 to 85 contracting clones were balanced CD4/CD8. Specificity for SARS-CoV-2 was not confirmed among the second-wave clones peaking on day 37.

The sequence derives from an adult woman who had mild COVID-19 (a few samples of this study predate the infection). Cell type and time point are not known. The sequenced sample was PBMCs or a T cell subset sorted from them (not recorded which).

The CDR3 sequence: CASSNGTQNTGELFF. CDR3 nucleotide sequence: TGTGCCAGCAGCAACGGGACTCAAAACACCGGGGAGCTGTTTTTT. The gene calls are TRBV6-5 and TRBJ2-2; possibly TRBD2 for D (6 bases). The V and J ends lost 6 bases and 2 bases respectively, with 13 bases between them. The germline gives CDR1 MNHEY, CDR2 SVGAGI. This CDR3 comprises 15 residues.